This T cell receptor (beta chain) was found in a study of T cells in Graves' hyperthyroidism and ophthalmopathy. Background on the study: Sampling of peripheral blood happened at initial diagnosis, prior to any treatment.

RNA transcripts gave rise to amplified TCR beta CDR3 regions. The HTBI set primed first-round TCR CDR3 RT-PCR. TCRdb redid the calling of the multiplex PCR reads with MiXCR, one entry per CDR3 protein. The table includes roughly 290,000 distinct CDR3 sequences, 13% detected once. With V trimmed by 3 bases and J by 6 bases, 9 bases remained unmatched. The CDR3 is 15 amino acids. Germline V lookup: CDR1 SGDLS, CDR2 YYNGEE. This clonotype came up a few times. The antigen remains undetermined. Patients aged 18 to 65 had newly diagnosed hyperthyroidism lasting under 2 months. The blood sample was taken at first hyperthyroidism diagnosis, before any ophthalmopathy symptoms. Study-level results: Blood samples included most of the expanded thyroid clonotypes exceeding 0.001.

This TCR was sampled from a woman aged 25-40 years with Graves' hyperthyroidism that later progressed to Graves' ophthalmopathy. The chain recombines TRBV9 with TRBJ1-1, with 9 positions matching TRBD1. The material sequenced was blood. CDR3 coding DNA: TGTGCCAGCAGCGCTCAAAGAGGGACAGGGTCTGAAGCTTTCTTT. This gives the protein CASSAQRGTGSEAFF.